This is a list of T cell receptor beta chains from one sample in a study of cytomegalovirus exposure and HLA in healthy donors. Method: immunoSEQ multiplex PCR; TCRdb's copy keeps in-frame clones and lacks some. The sample consists of 120,000 or so clones, 81% of them appearing once. Material: PBMCs. These receptors were obtained from a man aged 18 to 35 in good health and CMV-seropositive. Each CDR3 is given with its conserved first and last residue. The D gene is left open where the match is weak. Clone size, where shown, is once, few, many, or a class for clones that have expanded.

d_call j_call clone_size v_call cdr3_aa cdr3_nt
TRBD1 TRBJ2-3 once TRBV7-2 CASSYYRGRGTDTQYF TGTGCCAGCAGCTATTACAGGGGGCGCGGCACAGATACGCAGTATTTT
TRBD2 TRBJ2-1 once TRBV11-2 CASSLAIGAGLAEYNEQFF TGTGCCAGCAGCTTAGCTATCGGGGCGGGGCTAGCGGAGTACAATGAGCAGTTCTTC
NA TRBJ2-7 NA TRBV5-6 CASSLGGVDYEQYF TGTGCCAGCAGCTTGGGGGGGGTCGACTACGAGCAGTACTTC
NA TRBJ1-2 NA TRBV18 CASSPESSNYGYTF TGTGCCAGCTCACCCGAGTCTTCTAACTATGGCTACACCTTC
NA TRBJ2-1 NA TRBV12-2 CASRLETGRGNEQFF TGTGCAAGTCGCTTAGAAACAGGGAGGGGGAATGAGCAGTTCTTC
NA TRBJ2-5 NA TRBV11-2 CASSLDLSYQETQYF TGTGCCAGCAGCTTAGATCTCTCCTACCAAGAGACCCAGTACTTC
NA TRBJ1-2 NA TRBV29-1 CSVQIRQEYGYTF TGCAGCGTCCAGATCCGACAGGAGTATGGCTACACCTTC
TRBD1 TRBJ2-7 NA TRBV27 CASSLTGGSDEQYF TGTGCCAGCAGTTTAACAGGGGGCAGCGACGAGCAGTACTTC
TRBD2 TRBJ2-5 NA TRBV18 CASSPTSSTETQYF TGTGCCAGCTCACCGACTAGCTCTACAGAGACCCAGTACTTC
TRBD1 TRBJ1-2 NA TRBV5-4 CASSPVSSGGLGYTF TGTGCCAGCAGCCCCGTGAGTTCAGGGGGCTTGGGCTACACCTTC
NA TRBJ2-1 NA TRBV7-2 CASSLVWGGNNEQFF TGTGCCAGCAGCTTGGTGTGGGGAGGAAACAATGAGCAGTTCTTC
NA TRBJ2-6 NA TRBV4-3 CASSHERTFGANVLTF TGCGCCAGCAGCCATGAAAGGACATTTGGGGCCAACGTCCTGACTTTC
TRBD1 TRBJ2-6 NA TRBV19 CASRLDREGSGANVLTF TGTGCCAGTCGGTTGGACAGGGAAGGCTCTGGGGCCAACGTCCTGACTTTC
NA TRBJ2-1 NA TRBV5-6 CASSLVASSYNEQFF TGTGCCAGCAGCTTGGTTGCTAGCTCCTACAATGAGCAGTTCTTC
TRBD2 TRBJ2-1 NA TRBV19 CASSMGLASEQFF TGTGCCAGTAGTATGGGACTAGCGAGTGAGCAGTTCTTC
TRBD1 TRBJ2-7 NA TRBV10-3 CAIRGRGPPYEQYF TGTGCCATCAGGGGCAGGGGGCCCCCCTACGAGCAGTACTTC
TRBD1 TRBJ1-6 NA TRBV19 CASSIPTGTGGSPLHF TGTGCCAGTAGTATACCCACCGGGACAGGGGGTTCACCCCTCCACTTT
NA TRBJ1-2 few TRBV25-1 CASNTGNYGYTF TGTGCCAGCAATACAGGGAACTATGGCTACACCTTC
TRBD2 TRBJ2-7 NA TRBV7-2 CASSLQTSGVFAYEQYF TGTGCCAGCAGCTTACAGACTAGCGGGGTTTTTGCCTACGAGCAGTACTTC
NA TRBJ1-5 NA TRBV19 CASRSGGTEGHQPQHF TGTGCCAGTAGGTCAGGCGGAACAGAGGGTCATCAGCCCCAGCATTTT
NA TRBJ1-1 NA TRBV25-1 CASMEGNMPEAFF TGTGCCAGCATGGAGGGGAATATGCCTGAAGCTTTCTTT
NA TRBJ1-2 NA TRBV27 CASSLGQNYGYTF TGTGCCAGCAGTTTAGGGCAGAACTATGGCTACACCTTC
NA TRBJ2-1 NA TRBV7-9 CASSRAGEQFF TGTGCCAGCAGCCGGGCGGGCGAGCAGTTCTTC
NA TRBJ1-1 NA TRBV29-1 CSASYRAEAFF TGCAGCGCTTCGTATCGGGCTGAAGCTTTCTTT
NA TRBJ2-2 NA TRBV30 CAWSVRSTGELFF TGTGCCTGGAGTGTACGGAGCACCGGGGAGCTGTTTTTT
TRBD2 TRBJ2-5 NA TRBV7-9 CASSLAGLAGSKETQYF TGTGCCAGCAGCTTAGCGGGACTAGCGGGATCCAAAGAGACCCAGTACTTC
TRBD1 TRBJ1-4 NA TRBV19 CASNGGQTSGELKLFF TGTGCCAGTAACGGGGGACAGACCTCCGGGGAGTTAAAACTGTTTTTT
NA TRBJ2-4 NA TRBV21-1 CAHTRGGGVENIQYF TGTGCCCATACTCGGGGGGGAGGTGTCGAAAACATTCAGTACTTC
TRBD1 TRBJ2-1 NA TRBV27 CASSLAALLRTGKDEQFF TGTGCCAGCAGTTTGGCGGCTCTACTCAGGACAGGCAAGGATGAGCAGTTCTTC
NA TRBJ2-3 NA TRBV7-2 CASSFRGTSTDTQYF TGTGCCAGCAGCTTTCGTGGGACTAGCACAGATACGCAGTATTTT
TRBD2 TRBJ2-7 NA TRBV29-1 CSVNGLAGDISSYEQYF TGCAGCGTTAATGGGCTAGCGGGAGACATTTCGTCCTACGAGCAGTACTTC
NA TRBJ2-5 NA TRBV9 CASSTRKEGFPQYF TGTGCCAGCAGCACCCGGAAAGAGGGATTTCCCCAGTACTTC
TRBD1 TRBJ2-3 NA TRBV7-2 CASSSTGTDTDTQYF TGTGCCAGCAGCTCAACCGGGACAGACACAGATACGCAGTATTTT
TRBD2 TRBJ2-3 NA TRBV10-3 CAISESASGYTDTQYF TGTGCCATCAGTGAGTCGGCTAGCGGGTACACAGATACGCAGTATTTT
NA TRBJ2-2 NA TRBV9 CASSDDRNTGELFF TGTGCCAGCAGCGACGACAGAAACACCGGGGAGCTGTTTTTT
TRBD2 TRBJ2-2 NA TRBV11-2 CASSVEPGLANTGELFF TGTGCCAGCAGCGTAGAACCGGGACTAGCGAACACCGGGGAGCTGTTTTTT
NA TRBJ2-7 NA TRBV18 CASSPARGYEQYF TGTGCCAGCTCACCGGCCAGGGGCTACGAGCAGTACTTC
NA TRBJ2-2 NA TRBV4-3 CASTTAVGGELVF TGCGCCAGTACGACAGCCGTGGGCGGGGAGCTGGTTTTT
NA TRBJ2-3 NA TRBV5-6 CASSLLRGGKQYF TGTGCCAGCAGCTTGCTAAGGGGCGGTAAGCAGTATTTT
TRBD2 TRBJ2-7 once TRBV5-1 CASSLKAGASYEQYF TGCGCCAGCAGCTTGAAAGCGGGGGCCTCCTACGAGCAGTACTTC
TRBD2 TRBJ2-1 NA TRBV7-9 CASSRTRSGSPYNEQFF TGTGCCAGCAGCCGAACCCGAAGCGGGAGCCCCTACAATGAGCAGTTCTTC
TRBD2 TRBJ2-5 NA TRBV4-3 CASSPYGAGGPETQYF TGCGCCAGCAGCCCCTACGGAGCGGGGGGGCCTGAGACCCAGTACTTC
TRBD2 TRBJ2-1 NA TRBV10-2 CASSWGSGGYNEQFF TGCGCCAGCAGTTGGGGTAGCGGGGGGTACAATGAGCAGTTCTTC
TRBD1 TRBJ2-7 NA TRBV6-6 CASSPTVPGQRYEQYF TGTGCCAGCAGCCCCACGGTTCCGGGACAGAGATACGAGCAGTACTTC
NA TRBJ1-4 NA TRBV19 CASSVRVLSKGIATNEKLFF TGTGCCAGTAGTGTACGGGTACTGTCGAAAGGAATTGCAACTAATGAAAAACTGTTTTTT
TRBD2 TRBJ2-2 NA TRBV7-6 CASSLWRGENTGELFF TGTGCCAGCAGCTTATGGCGGGGGGAAAACACCGGGGAGCTGTTTTTT
TRBD1 TRBJ2-7 NA TRBV2 CASRMTGSGYEQYF TGTGCCAGCAGGATGACAGGGTCCGGGTACGAGCAGTACTTC
NA TRBJ2-2 NA TRBV28 CASSLFRNTGELFF TGTGCCAGCAGTTTATTTAGGAACACCGGGGAGCTGTTTTTT
NA TRBJ1-4 NA TRBV5-1 CASSRRGGDKLFF TGCGCCAGCAGTAGGAGGGGTGGGGACAAACTGTTTTTT
NA TRBJ2-3 NA TRBV11-2 CASSPLLNTDTQYF TGTGCCAGCAGCCCACTATTAAACACAGATACGCAGTATTTT
TRBD1 TRBJ1-4 NA TRBV6-4 CASPAETGVRTNEKLFF TGTGCCAGCCCCGCAGAGACAGGGGTTCGAACTAATGAAAAACTGTTTTTT
TRBD1 TRBJ1-2 NA TRBV18 CASSPGTGPSNYGYTF TGTGCCAGCTCACCCGGGACAGGGCCCTCTAACTATGGCTACACCTTC
NA TRBJ1-5 NA TRBV6-5 CASSYSQFQPQHF TGTGCCAGCAGTTACTCCCAGTTTCAGCCCCAGCATTTT